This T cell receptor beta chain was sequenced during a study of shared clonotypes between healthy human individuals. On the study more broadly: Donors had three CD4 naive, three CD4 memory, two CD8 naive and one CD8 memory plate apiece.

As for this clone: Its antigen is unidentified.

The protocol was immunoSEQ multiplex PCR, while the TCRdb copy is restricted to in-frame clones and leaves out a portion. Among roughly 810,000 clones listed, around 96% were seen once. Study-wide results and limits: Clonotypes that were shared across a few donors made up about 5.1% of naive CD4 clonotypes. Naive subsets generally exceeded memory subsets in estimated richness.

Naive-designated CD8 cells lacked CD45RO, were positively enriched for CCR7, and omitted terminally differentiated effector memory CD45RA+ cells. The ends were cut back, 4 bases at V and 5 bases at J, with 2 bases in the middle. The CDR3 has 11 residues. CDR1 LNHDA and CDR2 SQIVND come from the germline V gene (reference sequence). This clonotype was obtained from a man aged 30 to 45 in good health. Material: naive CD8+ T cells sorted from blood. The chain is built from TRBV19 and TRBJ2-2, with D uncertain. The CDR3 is CASSNTGELFF. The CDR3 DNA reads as TGTGCCAGTAGTAATACCGGGGAGCTGTTTTTT.